This entry concerns a single T cell receptor beta chain. Its binding antigen is unknown. The record has no base qualities; no much larger clone is one base away. Separate from the approximately 700-subject first cohort, the validation cohort of roughly 120 subjects was the group to which the donors belonged. These data belong to a study of cytomegalovirus exposure and HLA in healthy donors (dated by TCRdb to 2016 to 2017). Concerning the study at large: According to a later analysis, one platform produced both the roughly 120 validation repertoires and the 666 repertoires of the first cohort. The study aimed to test whether cataloging public T cell receptors could reveal signatures of past pathogen exposure. In addition to the first cohort of 666 subjects, a separate validation cohort of over 90 different subjects was used. To predict cytomegalovirus infection status, the study brought together high-throughput TCR immunosequencing, statistical association of individual TCRs with disease status, and machine learning.

Preparation of the library involved the immunoSEQ multiplex PCR assay. Per the original workflow: To diagnose cytomegalovirus status from the catalog of TCR beta chain sequences, a statistical classification framework was built. This is the immuneACCESS table as TCRdb keeps it, with only in-frame sequences that have V and J called. A part of the clones is gone; compared with another copy, unresolved V genes explain less than half, and the rest is unexplained. The D gene and trimming were derived from the DNA, and the V and J assignments and clone size from that table. The sample table contains more than 110,000 clones; only one count was recorded for approximately 94% of them. Less than 2% of the sample is in the top ten clones. V drops 1 base and J drops 6 bases, leaving 10 bases in between. The CDR3 has 14 amino acids, counting the end cysteine and phenylalanine. Solely the CDR3 DNA is kept, with 42 bases framed from the first base. The germline V gene specifies SGHVS as CDR1 and FQNEAQ as CDR2.

Study-level results and caveats: Cytomegalovirus status was reported to be diagnosed by the classifier with high specificity and sensitivity in both the original and validation cohorts. While some public TCRs were present in many individuals, most TCR sequences turned up only very rarely across donors. In the study, approximately 160 TCR beta chains were listed as associated with cytomegalovirus. Three of the identified cytomegalovirus-associated TCR beta chains were confirmed in vitro to be specific for cytomegalovirus antigens. Of the cluster scores, roughly 95% were above 0 in a later analysis, which found that TCRs clustered in the first cohort also tended to co-occur in the approximately 120 validation repertoires. A later analysis had no HLA typing for the validation cohort, so co-occurrence there was scored across all 120 or so repertoires. According to the authors, the approach could potentially be generalized to other disease states and immunological phenotypes.

The chain couples TRBV7-8 to TRBJ1-3, and perhaps TRBD1 as D gene, on 6 matching bases. The receptor was derived from a man younger than 35 in good health and CMV-seropositive. Sequencing input: PBMCs. Here is the DNA: TGTGCCAGCAGCTTAGATCGGACAGAAAACACCATATATTTT. Its coded protein is CASSLDRTENTIYF.